This T cell receptor beta chain is drawn from a study of cytomegalovirus exposure and HLA in healthy donors. Study summary: Earlier work reported 100 million or so unique TCR beta sequences from about 170 million T cells. General study findings and limits: Altogether, around 160 TCR beta chains were recorded as cytomegalovirus-associated. When a later analysis compared HLA-associated TCR beta chains with equally common others, the HLA-associated chains turned out to be more clonally expanded and to have lower generation probabilities. It was assumed in the presence/absence analyses that sequencing depth was roughly uniform across donors.

From germline, CDR1 is SGHDT and CDR2 YYEEEE. V lost 4 bases, J lost 6 bases, and 14 bases lay in between. This CDR3 contains 14 residues. PCR used 60 Vbeta primers and 13 Jbeta primers. Using immunoSEQ multiplex PCR, the repertoire was profiled, and TCRdb retains in-frame clones only, with some absent. Counted here are about 110,000 clones, 70% occurring once; the ten biggest clones make up about a tenth. This clone is a singleton in its sample. What it recognizes is unknown. Sequenced material: PBMCs. This sequence originates from a man aged 40-49 years in good health and CMV-seropositive. The rearrangement joins TRBV5-6 to TRBJ2-1; tentatively, D is TRBD2 (6 bases). DNA for the CDR3: TGTGCCAGCAGCAGAAGGACTAAACGCAATGAGCAGTTCTTC. Protein sequence: CASSRRTKRNEQFF.